Listed here is a single T cell receptor (beta chain). Its cognate antigen is unknown. Germline V gives CDR1 SGHRS, CDR2 YFSETQ. There are 15 residues in the CDR3. With 6 bases removed from V and 5 bases from J, the gap between germline ends came to 20 bases. The data are from a study of OX40 agonist ivuxolimab in advanced cancers. About the research overall: Therapy given before enrollment (anti-PD-1, anti-PD-L1 or anti-CTLA-4) was allowed, and over 35% had some. Partial responses were observed in three patients, of whom one had hepatocellular carcinoma and two had cutaneous melanoma.

Study-level findings and limits: Partial responders at 0.1-3.0 mg/kg had among the lowest clonal expansion.

Here immunoSEQ multiplex PCR was the method, and the copy in TCRdb shows in-frame clones only, minus some. The sample has about 64,000 clones, approximately 85% seen once. The material was CD4+ or CD8+ T cells sorted from blood, obtained in a trial of the OX40 agonist ivuxolimab. The V gene is TRBV5-1, the J gene TRBJ2-5; D not certain. This receptor was taken from an adult with an advanced solid tumor such as melanoma, head and neck, liver or kidney cancer. CDR3 in DNA: TGCGCCAGCACGGTGATGAGTGGTTCAATGGAGACCCAGTACTTC. Its translation: CASTVMSGSMETQYF. Combining the CDR3 with reference TRBV5-1 and TRBJ2-5 gives the whole variable domain KAGVTQTPRYLIKTRGQQVTLSCSPISGHRSVSWYQQTPGQGLQFLFEYFSETQRNKGNFPGRFSGRQFSNSRSEMNVSTLELGDSALYLCASTVMSGSMETQYFGPGTRLLVL.